This entry lists 14 T cell receptor beta chains sequenced from one sample in a study of blood T cells in healthy people across ages. With a J-beta primer mix and a sample-barcoded 5' primer, a second PCR ran about 7 to 11 cycles. TCRdb independently ran MiXCR on the 5' RACE reads; one entry per CDR3 protein. The data show some 890,000 distinct CDR3 sequences, with 29% seen just once and roughly 10% held by the top ten. In addition, the sample was reused for a study of T cells of mothers and their children.

The sequencing sample was made of blood. The receptors come from a woman in her thirties or forties in good health.

This clonotype was detected only a few times. The gene calls are TRBV20-1 and TRBJ2-5; 10 nucleotides match TRBD2. Germline V gene data show CDR1 as DFQATT and CDR2 as SNEGSKA (reference sequence). After removal of 3 bases from V and 2 bases from J, the junction contained 9 bases not matched to a gene. This CDR3 spans 16 amino acids. CDR3 DNA: TGCAGTGCTAGCGCTGAGCGGGGGGGTTTACAAGAGACCCAGTACTTC. Protein: CSASAERGGLQETQYF.

The chain uses TRBV28 and TRBJ2-7; D is ambiguous. V lost 2 bases and J 0 bases, leaving 5 bases between the germline ends. There are 13 residues in the CDR3. The germline V gene encodes CDR1 MDHEN and CDR2 SYDVKM. The CDR3 sequence is CASSLISSYEQYF. The DNA for the CDR3 is TGTGCCAGCAGTTTAATAAGCTCCTACGAGCAGTACTTC.

V gene TRBV12-3 or TRBV12-4 combines with J gene TRBJ2-1; tentatively, D is TRBD1 or TRBD2 (5 bases each). The CDR3 is 14 residues long. Trimming cost V 8 bases and J 4 bases, with 15 bases left between them. This chain's CDR3 is CASGTGRRYNEQFF. CDR3 coding DNA: TGTGCCAGCGGTACGGGACGGAGATACAATGAGCAGTTCTTC.

Ten or more counts support this clonotype. The chain carries TRBV10-3 and TRBJ1-2; D not resolved. CDR3 size: 13 residues. Trimming pared 5 bases from V and 0 bases from J, leaving 7 bases between. CDR1 is ENHRY and CDR2 is SYGVKD in the germline V gene. CDR3 nucleotides: TGTGCCATCAGTTCCGACCCTAACTATGGCTACACCTTC. As protein: CAISSDPNYGYTF.

This clonotype was counted between two and nine times. This chain links TRBV5-5 with TRBJ2-1; 11 bases line up with TRBD1. Germline lookup yields CDR1 SGHKS and CDR2 YYEKEE (reference sequence). The CDR3 extends over 14 amino acids. Trimming cost V 6 bases and J 8 bases; bases outside gene matches: 7. CDR3 nucleotides: TGTGCCAGCACCCCCGGACAGGGGGCCTATGAGCAGTTCTTC. Protein product: CASTPGQGAYEQFF.

The V call is TRBV5-1, the J call TRBJ2-7, with TRBD1 matching 8 bases. The CDR3 sequence is 14 residues long. Germline CDR1 and CDR2: SGHRS and YFSETQ. V was clipped by 4 bases and J by 4 bases; unmatched bases: 7. CDR3 sequence: CASSDGQGGYEQYF. In DNA form, the CDR3 reads TGCGCCAGCAGCGACGGACAGGGAGGATACGAGCAGTACTTC.

The chain uses TRBV3-1 and TRBJ2-3, with TRBD2 as a possible D gene (6 bases). The CDR3 covers 15 residues. Per the germline V gene, CDR1 is LGHDT and CDR2 is YNNKEL (reference sequence). V was pared by 3 bases and J by 2 bases, with 12 bases between. This CDR3 reads CASSQTGVATDTQYF. The CDR3 DNA reads TGTGCCAGCAGCCAGACGGGGGTCGCCACAGATACGCAGTATTTT.

CDR3 amino acids: CASSSGQGGGGYTF. CDR3 nucleotide sequence: TGTGCCAGCAGCTCGGGACAGGGAGGGGGTGGCTACACCTTC. This chain connects TRBV7-3 to TRBJ1-2, with 9 bases lining up with TRBD1. V dropped 4 bases and J dropped 7; count of bases not matched to a gene: 7. CDR3 size: 14 residues. In germline, CDR1 is SGHTA, CDR2 FQGTGA.

This clonotype was detected only a few times. The V gene is TRBV5-1, the J gene TRBJ2-7, with D perhaps assigned TRBD1 or TRBD2 (5 bases each). V dropped 2 bases and J dropped 0 bases, with 18 bases sitting between them. The CDR3 extends over 17 amino acids. Germline-derived CDR1 and CDR2 are SGHRS and YFSETQ. The CDR3 loop is CASSFSFGAGTSYEQYF. The CDR3 region has the DNA TGCGCCAGCAGCTTTTCGTTCGGGGCAGGAACCTCCTACGAGCAGTACTTC.

V usage is TRBV7-2 and J usage is TRBJ2-1; possible D gene TRBD1, 6 bases. The germline V gene encodes CDR1 SGHTA and CDR2 FQGNSA. Between the trimmed V and J ends, which lost 6 bases and 2 bases, there was a span of 14 bases. CDR3 length: 15 amino acids. CDR3 region: CASSSGVSTYNEQFF. The CDR3 DNA reads as TGTGCCAGCAGTTCAGGGGTATCTACCTACAATGAGCAGTTCTTC. Full variable domain (outside the CDR3, taken from reference TRBV7-2 and TRBJ2-1): GAGVSQSPSNKVTEKGKDVELRCDPISGHTALYWYRQSLGQGLEFLIYFQGNSAPDKSGLPSDRFSAERTGGSVSTLTIQRTQQEDSAVYLCASSSGVSTYNEQFFGPGTRLTVL.

Note on this clonotype: A much larger clone sits a single nucleotide away, making a read error possible. The rearrangement uses TRBV5-1 and TRBJ2-5, with D possibly being TRBD1 (6 bases). Trimming stripped 0 bases from V and 6 bases from J, with 27 bases between. The CDR3 runs to 19 residues. The germline CDR1 and CDR2 sequences are SGHRS and YFSETQ. CDR3 region: CASSLEGTWGRRTKKTQYF. In nucleotides, the CDR3 is TGCGCCAGCAGCTTGGAGGGAACGTGGGGGCGCAGAACCAAAAAGACCCAGTACTTC.

This clonotype occurred a few times. The J gene is TRBJ1-1, the V gene TRBV12-3 or TRBV12-4; D possibly corresponds to TRBD1 (6 bases). This CDR3 is 15 amino acids long. Trimming stripped 1 base from V and 1 base from J, with 10 bases between. The CDR3 sequence is CASSLEGGANTEAFF. DNA for the CDR3: TGTGCCAGCAGTTTAGAAGGGGGGGCGAACACTGAAGCTTTCTTT.

This clonotype was recorded many times. The chain couples TRBV7-2 to TRBJ2-1, with 11 positions matching TRBD1. The CDR3 covers 16 residues. Germline CDR1 reads SGHTA; CDR2 reads FQGNSA. The ends lost 3 bases at V and 10 bases at J; junction bases unmatched: 11. The CDR3 bases are TGTGCCAGCAGCTTCGGTTCGGACAGGGGGCCACGAGAGCAGTTCTTC. As protein: CASSFGSDRGPREQFF.

This clonotype appeared a few times. This sequence may be a read error, since a much larger clone differs from it by one base. The chain carries TRBV11-2 and TRBJ2-7; D not certain. The CDR3 is 15 residues long. Germline V gives CDR1 SGHAT, CDR2 FQNNGV. Between the trimmed V and J ends, which lost 3 bases and 2 bases, there was a span of 14 bases. The CDR3 sequence: CASSFRLPLPYEQYF. The CDR3 bases are TGTGCCAGCAGCTTTAGGCTGCCTCTACCCTACGAGCAGTACTTC. Full variable domain (rest looked up from reference TRBV11-2 and TRBJ2-7): EAGVAQSPRYKIIEKRQSVAFWCNPISGHATLYWYQQILGQGPKLLIQFQNNGVVDDSQLPKDRFSAERLKGVDSTLKIQPAKLEDSAVYLCASSFRLPLPYEQYFGPGTRLTVT.